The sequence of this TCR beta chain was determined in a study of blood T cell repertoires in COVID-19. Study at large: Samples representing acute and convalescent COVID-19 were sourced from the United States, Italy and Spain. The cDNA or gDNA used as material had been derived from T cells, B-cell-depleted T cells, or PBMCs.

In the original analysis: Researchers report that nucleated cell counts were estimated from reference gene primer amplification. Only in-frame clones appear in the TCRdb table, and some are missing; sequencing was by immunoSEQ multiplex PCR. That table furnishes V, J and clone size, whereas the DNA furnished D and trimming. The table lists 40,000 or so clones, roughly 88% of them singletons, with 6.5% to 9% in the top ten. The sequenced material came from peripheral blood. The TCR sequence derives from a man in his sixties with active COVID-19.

CDR3 DNA: TGTGCCAGCAGCTTAGCCCAGGTGATGAACACTGAAGCTTTCTTT. As protein: CASSLAQVMNTEAFF. This rearrangement joins TRBV7-8 to TRBJ1-1; D ambiguous. The CDR3 has 15 amino acids. V gave up 0 bases and J gave up 0 bases, with 8 bases separating them. Germline V gives CDR1 SGHVS, CDR2 FQNEAQ.